This paragraph covers one TCR beta chain sequence. Its antigen is not identified. Germline CDR1 is SGHNT and CDR2 is YYREEE (reference sequence). The CDR3 consists of 15 residues. V lost 7 bases and J 3 bases, leaving 20 bases between the germline ends. The protocol was immunoSEQ multiplex PCR, while the TCRdb copy is restricted to in-frame clones and leaves out a portion. The table lists 65,000 to 70,000 clones, 80% to 90% of them singletons. The record originates from a study of OX40 agonist ivuxolimab in advanced cancers. About the study: Aged roughly 20 to 79 with a mean of roughly 63 years, they were approximately 79% male.

Study results and caveats: The average count of expanded clones was higher among CD8+ T cells than among CD4+.

The chain employs TRBV5-4 and TRBJ2-7; TRBD2 might be the D (6 bases). The material sequenced was CD4+ or CD8+ T cells sorted from blood, taken in a trial of the OX40 agonist ivuxolimab. The sequence came from an adult with an advanced solid tumor such as melanoma, head and neck, liver or kidney cancer. CDR3 amino acids: CASSILGGSGYEQYF. The DNA for the CDR3 is TGTGCCAGCTCTATCCTGGGGGGTAGCGGCTACGAGCAGTACTTC.